This T cell receptor beta chain was captured by sequencing in a study of T cells in tumors after PD-1 blockade. Study at large: During anti-PD-1 treatment, some patients continued daily vismodegib 150 mg. Tumor samples averaged around 26,000 templates (range roughly 554-99,264) and 6,041 unique clonotypes.

CDR1 SEHNR and CDR2 FQNEAQ come from the germline V gene (reference sequence). CDR3 length equals 15 residues. V was shortened by 5 bases and J by 5 bases, with 13 bases between the two germline ends. This clone was counted between two and nine times. Its specificity is not known. Study-level findings and limits: Two pre-treatment samples showed no clonal replacement between them.

Sequencing was performed with immunoSEQ multiplex PCR; in TCRdb, only in-frame clones are kept and a portion is missing. The data show some 8,700 clones, roughly three fifths seen once. Sequences were derived from tumor tissue, sampled after anti-PD-1 treatment. The V call is TRBV7-9, the J call TRBJ1-6; D is perhaps TRBD1 (6 bases). This sequence originates from a human donor with basal cell carcinoma. The CDR3 DNA sequence: TGTGCCAGCAGCAAAGGGGGAATTGATAATTCACCCCTCCACTTT. Translating it yields CASSKGGIDNSPLHF.